Below, one TCR beta chain is given with its context. Its matching antigen is unknown. The PCR contained 60 Vbeta and 13 Jbeta primers. The protocol was immunoSEQ multiplex PCR, while the TCRdb copy is restricted to in-frame clones and leaves out a portion. The sample contains 200,000 or so clones, 75% to 90% of which appear only once. This sample is part of a study of cytomegalovirus exposure and HLA in healthy donors. Study conclusions and caveats: V- and J-gene trimming in TCR beta was tied to a missense DCLRE1C variant by an analysis performed later.

The CDR3 is 12 amino acids. CDR1 and CDR2 (germline): WNHNN, SYGVQD (reference sequence). Trimming removed 10 bases at V and 1 base at J, with 7 bases between. Material for sequencing was PBMCs. The gene calls are TRBV10-1 and TRBJ2-2; D gene uncertain. This TCR came from a woman aged 45-60 years in good health and CMV-seropositive. The DNA of the CDR3 is TGCGCCACCTCAGGGAACACCGGGGAGCTGTTTTTT. Residues: CATSGNTGELFF.